The clone carrying this T cell receptor (beta chain) has a handful of counts. The antigen is undetermined. Time point meaning: pre-sensitization, week 0. Treatment: therapeutic diphenylcyclopropenone sensitization with weekly scalp DPC. This sample stems from a study of human T cells and chemical hapten exposure. On the study more broadly: TCR yield per sample varied, mainly due to pooled library volumes. Study-wide findings and caveats: TCRs above 1 in 1000 frequency did not change with DPC sensitization. PT1 expanded TCR counts correlated positively with patch test score.

V lost 6 bases and J 5 bases, leaving 15 bases between the germline ends. Germline CDR1 and CDR2: SQVTM and ANQGSEA. The CDR3 has 13 residues. For the library, individual cDNA molecules each received unique molecular identifiers. TCRdb re-analysed the RACE reads in MiXCR, keeping a single row per CDR3 protein. The sample lists 350,000 to 450,000 distinct CDR3 sequences; approximately 5% were seen once. This chain uses TRBV29-1 with TRBJ2-3; the D call may be TRBD1 or TRBD2 (6 bases each). The TCR originated in a woman between 45 and 60 years old with alopecia areata. Some clones in this sample may be carry-over from other donors' samples. Sequencing was performed on whole blood, taken in connection with sensitization to the hapten diphenylcyclopropenone (DPC). CDR3: CSVGGGAVDTQYF. In DNA form, the CDR3 reads TGCAGCGTAGGAGGGGGTGCGGTAGATACGCAGTATTTT.